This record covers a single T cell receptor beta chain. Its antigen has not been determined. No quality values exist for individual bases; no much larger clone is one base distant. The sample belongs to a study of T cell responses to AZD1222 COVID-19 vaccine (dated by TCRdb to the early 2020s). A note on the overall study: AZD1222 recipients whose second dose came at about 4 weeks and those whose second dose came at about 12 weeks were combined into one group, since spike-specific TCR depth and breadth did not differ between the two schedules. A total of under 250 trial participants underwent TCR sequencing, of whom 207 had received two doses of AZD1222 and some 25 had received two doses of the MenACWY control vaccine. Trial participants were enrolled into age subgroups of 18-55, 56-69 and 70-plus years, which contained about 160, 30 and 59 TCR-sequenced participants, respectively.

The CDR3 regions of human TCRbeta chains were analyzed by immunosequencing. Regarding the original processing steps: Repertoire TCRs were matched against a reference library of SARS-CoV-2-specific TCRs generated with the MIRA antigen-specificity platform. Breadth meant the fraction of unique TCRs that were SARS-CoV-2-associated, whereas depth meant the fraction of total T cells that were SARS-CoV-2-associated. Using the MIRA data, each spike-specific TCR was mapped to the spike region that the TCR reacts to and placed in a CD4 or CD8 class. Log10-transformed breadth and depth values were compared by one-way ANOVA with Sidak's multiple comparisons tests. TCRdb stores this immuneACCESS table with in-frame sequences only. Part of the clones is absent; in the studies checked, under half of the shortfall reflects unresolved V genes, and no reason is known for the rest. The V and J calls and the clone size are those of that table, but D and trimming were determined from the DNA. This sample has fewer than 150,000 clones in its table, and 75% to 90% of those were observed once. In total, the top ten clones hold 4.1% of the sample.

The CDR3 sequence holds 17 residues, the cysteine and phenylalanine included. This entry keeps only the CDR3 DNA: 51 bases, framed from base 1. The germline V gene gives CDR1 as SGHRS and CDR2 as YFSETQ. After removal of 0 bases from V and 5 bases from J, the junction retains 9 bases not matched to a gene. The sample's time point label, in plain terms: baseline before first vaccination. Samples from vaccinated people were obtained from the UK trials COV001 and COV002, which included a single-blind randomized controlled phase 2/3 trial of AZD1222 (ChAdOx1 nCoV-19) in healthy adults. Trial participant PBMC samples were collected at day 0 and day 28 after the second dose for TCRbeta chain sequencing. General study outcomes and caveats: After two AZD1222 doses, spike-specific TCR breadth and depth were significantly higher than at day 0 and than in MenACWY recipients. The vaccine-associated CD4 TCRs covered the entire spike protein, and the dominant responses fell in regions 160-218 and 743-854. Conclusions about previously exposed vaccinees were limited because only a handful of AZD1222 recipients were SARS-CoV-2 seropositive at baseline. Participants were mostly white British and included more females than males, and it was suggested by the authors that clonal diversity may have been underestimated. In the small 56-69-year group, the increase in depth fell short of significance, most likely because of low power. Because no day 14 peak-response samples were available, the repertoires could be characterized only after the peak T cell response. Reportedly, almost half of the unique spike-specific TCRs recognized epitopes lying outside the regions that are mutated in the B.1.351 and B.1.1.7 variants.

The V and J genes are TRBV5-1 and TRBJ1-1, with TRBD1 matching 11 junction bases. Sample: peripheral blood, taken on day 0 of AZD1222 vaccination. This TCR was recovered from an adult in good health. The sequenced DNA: TGCGCCAGCAGCTTGGATGGGACAGGGGGTTCTCGGACTGAAGCTTTCTTT. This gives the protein CASSLDGTGGSRTEAFF.